A selection of T cell receptor beta chains follows, all from one sample in a study of sequential checkpoint blockade in melanoma. Produced via immunoSEQ multiplex PCR; TCRdb's table is partial and in-frame only. The sample lists fewer than 15,000 clones, just over 60% occurring once. The specimen was CD8+ T cells sorted from blood (inferred from file names), collected from a patient given nivolumab and ipilimumab in sequence. Source of these receptors: a human donor with melanoma. The CDR3 runs from the conserved cysteine through the conserved F or W. The size of a clone is reported for some rows only, either as once, few or many, or as a class for expanded clones.

. | . | TRBV27 | CASSSTGTGSYEQYF
. | TRBJ1-2 | TRBV27 | CASSFGRGLGGYTF
. | TRBJ2-5 | TRBV10-3 | CAISESLLAGGSETQYF
. | TRBJ1-1 | TRBV30 | CAWRGGARANTEAFF
few | TRBJ2-3 | TRBV5-1 | CASRIGRLPSTDTQYF
. | TRBJ1-1 | TRBV28 | CASSFEGVGYTEAFF
few | TRBJ1-6 | TRBV7-6 | CASSPSSSYNSPLHF
. | TRBJ2-3 | TRBV19 | CASSLSWDTQYF
few | TRBJ1-1 | TRBV19 | CASSIVRGAEAFF
few | TRBJ1-5 | TRBV6-1 | CASRPGLGNQPQHF
. | TRBJ2-1 | TRBV6-4 | CASSDSAVRSYNEQFF
. | . | TRBV4-2 | CASSLAGGYNEQFF
. | TRBJ2-7 | TRBV28 | CASRRTGEAYEQYF
few | TRBJ1-1 | TRBV19 | CASAWPNTEAFF
few | TRBJ1-1 | TRBV2 | CASSEGWGDTEAFF
. | TRBJ2-7 | TRBV6-5 | CASSWQGTYEQYF
few | TRBJ2-3 | TRBV7-9 | CASSPRTSGSTDTQYF
. | TRBJ1-2 | TRBV6-6 | CASSATGNYGYTF
. | TRBJ2-3 | TRBV30 | CAWSPTAPSLNTQYF
. | TRBJ2-1 | TRBV19 | CASSIRREAYNEQFF
. | TRBJ2-1 | TRBV30 | CAWSVSTSGRQFF
. | TRBJ2-1 | TRBV11-2 | CASSQEPGLYNEQFF
. | TRBJ2-5 | TRBV5-4 | CASSPRGETQYF
. | TRBJ2-5 | TRBV9 | CASSVYVTGNDSPQETQYF
. | TRBJ2-1 | TRBV5-1 | CASSLAGVGLRNEQFF
. | TRBJ2-3 | TRBV9 | CASSGTGASTDTQYF
few | TRBJ2-7 | TRBV5-3 | CASSPREGSYEQYF
. | TRBJ2-7 | TRBV7-2 | CASSPGLHYEQYF
. | TRBJ1-2 | TRBV4-2 | CASSQDSGLYGYTF
few | TRBJ1-2 | TRBV4-3 | CASSQGRVTNYGYTF
few | TRBJ2-3 | TRBV4-2 | CASSPTGTSGADTQYF
. | TRBJ2-1 | TRBV28 | CASSLEGAGSGEQFF
. | TRBJ2-7 | TRBV28 | CASSHTRTDSYEQYF
. | TRBJ2-1 | TRBV27 | CASTPSLEGNEQFF
few | TRBJ2-5 | TRBV28 | CASSLTTQSGEETQYF
. | TRBJ2-3 | TRBV28 | CASSRTGGSIDTQYF
few | TRBJ1-2 | TRBV5-1 | CASSLVGGGGDYGYTF
. | TRBJ2-1 | TRBV19 | CASSIEAPSYNEQFF
. | TRBJ2-1 | TRBV14 | CASSHVAGLYHNEQFF
hyperexpanded | TRBJ1-2 | TRBV7-8 | CASSEQWGTGDYGYTF
. | TRBJ2-1 | TRBV29-1 | CSVPGGGEQFF
. | TRBJ2-7 | TRBV30 | CAWSPLARVSYEQYF
. | TRBJ1-2 | TRBV28 | CASRTTGTQYGYTF
. | TRBJ2-1 | TRBV11-3 | CASSPPGLAGMENFNEQFF
. | TRBJ2-2 | TRBV27 | CASSSTDRVGTGELFF
. | TRBJ2-7 | TRBV9 | CASSVASSGEQYF